These 10 T cell receptor beta chains were all obtained from the same sample, sequenced in a study of cytomegalovirus exposure and HLA in healthy donors. The assay was immunoSEQ multiplex PCR, and TCRdb's table has in-frame clones only and misses some. The sample consists of 160,000 or so clones, roughly 80% of them appearing once. Sequences were obtained from PBMCs. These receptors all stem from a young man in good health and CMV-seropositive.

The rearrangement joins TRBV6-5 to TRBJ2-1, with 8 bases fitting TRBD2. The CDR3 sequence is 15 residues long. V dropped 4 bases and J dropped 8; count of bases not matched to a gene: 10. The V gene's germline CDR1 is MNHEY and CDR2 SVGAGI. CDR3 region: CASSSTGGGIDEQFF. The CDR3 nucleotides are TGTGCCAGCAGTTCCACTGGCGGGGGGATCGATGAGCAGTTCTTC.

V and J are TRBV25-1 and TRBJ2-7, with D tentatively TRBD2 (5 bases). This CDR3 spans 13 amino acids. Deletions cut 4 bases from V and 4 bases from J, with 11 bases between. Germline-derived CDR1 and CDR2 are MGHDK and SYGVNS. CDR3 nucleotides: TGTGCCAGCAGTGTCGGACTTGGGTACGAGCAGTACTTC. Its protein is CASSVGLGYEQYF.

The genes are TRBV5-1 and TRBJ2-7; 8 positions agree with TRBD2. With V trimmed by 4 bases and J by 1 base, 10 bases remained unmatched. The CDR3 is 16 amino acids. Germline CDR1 SGHRS, CDR2 YFSETQ. CDR3 loop: CASSVPAGDSSYEQYF. DNA for the CDR3: TGCGCCAGCAGCGTCCCAGCGGGGGACTCTTCCTACGAGCAGTACTTC.

V and J are TRBV6-5 and TRBJ1-2, with 7 bases fitting TRBD1. V was pared by 0 bases and J by 4 bases, with 5 bases of the junction left unmatched. Germline-derived CDR1 and CDR2 are MNHEY and SVGAGI. CDR3 length equals 15 residues. The CDR3 loop reads CASSYSSAGGYGYTF. As DNA, the CDR3 is TGTGCCAGCAGTTACTCGAGTGCAGGGGGCTATGGCTACACCTTC.

The chain is built from TRBV19 and TRBJ2-7; D may be TRBD1 (5 bases). Per the germline V gene, CDR1 is LNHDA and CDR2 is SQIVND (reference sequence). The CDR3 spans 14 residues. V dropped 3 bases and J dropped 3 bases, with 12 bases sitting between them. The CDR3 bases are TGTGCCAGTAGTATGGACACACAACTCTACGAGCAGTACTTC. This translates into CASSMDTQLYEQYF.

The J gene is TRBJ1-5, the V gene TRBV30, with TRBD1 identical over 8 bases. The CDR3 covers 15 residues. Germline loops: CDR1 GTSNPN, CDR2 SVGIG (reference sequence). The J segment lost 0 bases and the V segment lost 4 bases, leaving 5 bases of the junction unmatched. The CDR3 loop reads CAWTDRGFSNQPQHF. The CDR3 DNA sequence: TGTGCCTGGACCGACAGGGGCTTTAGCAATCAGCCCCAGCATTTT.

This clone came up once. The rearrangement links TRBV18 to TRBJ2-1, with a weak D call TRBD2 (5 bases). The CDR3 runs 14 residues. The germline V gene encodes CDR1 KGHSH and CDR2 LQKENI. Trimming took off 2 bases at V and 5 bases at J, with 10 bases between the two ends. The CDR3 nucleotides are TGTGCCAGCTCACCATCGGGATCCCACAATGAGCAGTTCTTC. This gives the protein CASSPSGSHNEQFF.

This chain links TRBV27 with TRBJ2-1; D is possibly TRBD1 (5 bases). Germline V CDR1 and CDR2: MNHEY, SMNVEV (reference sequence). The CDR3 length is 18 residues. With 2 bases removed from V and 5 bases from J, the gap between germline ends came to 22 bases. The DNA for the CDR3 is TGTGCCAGCAGTTTAGGGGCCCAAGGGGATGGAAGGAACAATGAGCAGTTCTTC. Amino acid sequence: CASSLGAQGDGRNNEQFF.

The chain uses TRBV25-1 and TRBJ2-1; TRBD1 agrees at 7 bases. CDR3 length: 13 amino acids. Per germline, CDR1 MGHDK and CDR2 SYGVNS. Losses at the gene ends were 4 bases for V and 6 bases for J; bases not matched to a gene: 3. CDR3 sequence reads: CASSVGTVNEQFF. CDR3 in DNA: TGTGCCAGCAGTGTTGGGACAGTCAATGAGCAGTTCTTC.

The chain links TRBV4-1 to TRBJ2-2; 8 bases agree with TRBD2. The junction had 12 bases not matched to a gene; V was cut back by 4 bases and J by 8 bases. CDR3 length: 16 amino acids. Germline lookup yields CDR1 MGHRA and CDR2 YSYEKL. CDR3 DNA sequence: TGCGCCAGCAGCCTCCCCGGGACTAGTTTAGCGGGGGAGCTGTTTTTT. Protein sequence: CASSLPGTSLAGELFF.